This T cell receptor (beta chain) was sequenced for a study of blood T cell repertoires in COVID-19. Overall study: T cells, B-cell-depleted T cells, or PBMCs provided the cDNA or gDNA that served as material.

V lost 3 bases to trimming and J lost 4 bases, with 12 bases between them. Per the germline V gene, CDR1 is MRHNA and CDR2 is SNTAGT. This CDR3 has 14 amino acids. Per the original data handling: Amplification with reference gene primers provided the estimates of nucleated cell counts. Only in-frame clones appear in the TCRdb table, and some are missing; sequencing was by immunoSEQ multiplex PCR. D and trimming were read from the DNA, whereas the V and J calls and clone size are those reported in that table. The repertoire holds more than 200,000 clones, with almost 90% as singletons. Material for sequencing was peripheral blood. The V gene is TRBV6-4, the J gene TRBJ1-2; no definite D call. This TCR came from an older woman with acute or convalescent COVID-19. The CDR3 sequence: CASSDSTEVYGYTF. The CDR3 region has the DNA TGTGCCAGCAGTGATTCAACTGAGGTCTATGGCTACACCTTC.